This T cell receptor beta chain stems from a study of blood T cell repertoires in COVID-19. Some clones are missing from TCRdb's copy, which holds only in-frame ones; the method was immunoSEQ multiplex PCR. This sample has around 110,000 clones, with roughly nine tenths found just once. Germline V gene sequence: CDR1 ENHRY, CDR2 SYGVKD. The CDR3 covers 16 residues. Between the trimmed V and J ends, which lost 3 bases and 1 base, there was a span of 16 bases. V gene TRBV10-3 combines with J gene TRBJ2-7; possible D gene TRBD2, 5 bases. Sequences were obtained from peripheral blood. This TCR came from a human donor with active COVID-19. The donor label of this sample is uncertain. The CDR3 is CAISDPSRVISYEQYF. Here the CDR3 DNA reads TGTGCCATCAGTGACCCCTCGCGGGTGATATCCTACGAGCAGTACTTC.